The present T cell receptor beta chain was sequenced within a study of cytomegalovirus exposure and HLA in healthy donors. Study-level findings and limits: Compared with the approximately 680-donor mean, an Asian-associated ancestry cluster reportedly had fewer N-insertions, according to a later analysis. Reports state that TCR beta sequences accurately predicted most subjects' HLA-A and HLA-B alleles. Later genetic work tied a missense DCLRE1C variant to beta-chain V and J trimming.

The PCR used 60 Vbeta and 13 Jbeta primers. The data were produced by immunoSEQ multiplex PCR, yet TCRdb's version contains in-frame clones alone and is incomplete. This sample has over 150,000 clones, with roughly four fifths found just once. This CDR3 region has 18 residues. Germline CDR1 reads LNHNV; CDR2 reads YYDKDF (reference sequence). J gave up 0 bases and V 0 bases, and 6 bases lay outside the gene matches. About this clone itself: The antigen is not known.

The clonotype was recovered from a man aged 55 to 70 in good health and CMV-seronegative. The sequencing sample was made of PBMCs. The chain joins TRBV15 to TRBJ2-1, with 9 positions matching TRBD2. CDR3 nucleotides: TGTGCCACCAGCAGAGATGGCCTAGCGGGATCCTCCTACAATGAGCAGTTCTTC. Its protein is CATSRDGLAGSSYNEQFF.